The rows below give T cell receptor beta chains drawn from one sample of a study of OX40 agonist ivuxolimab in advanced cancers. Clones were sequenced by immunoSEQ multiplex PCR, and TCRdb holds only the in-frame ones, with some missing. The sample yields some 100,000 clones, 90% seen once. Sequenced material: CD4+ or CD8+ T cells sorted from blood, taken in a trial of the OX40 agonist ivuxolimab. These receptors were taken from an adult with an advanced solid tumor such as melanoma, head and neck, liver or kidney cancer. Each CDR3 is given with its conserved first and last residue. The D gene is left open where the match is weak. Clone size is stated in some rows and not others, as once, few, many or a class when expanded.

>-|TRBV7-8|TRBD1|TRBJ1-2
CASSLVGGQGLSYTF
TGTGCCAGCAGCTTAGTAGGCGGACAGGGGTTAAGCTACACCTTC
>-|TRBV7-9|TRBD1|TRBJ2-5
CASSFPGQGGETQYF
TGTGCCAGCAGCTTCCCGGGACAGGGGGGTGAGACCCAGTACTTC
>-|TRBV19|-|TRBJ1-4
CASSSYLGTNEKLFF
TGTGCCAGTAGCAGCTACCTCGGAACTAATGAAAAACTGTTTTTT
>-|TRBV6-1|TRBD1|TRBJ2-4
CASSEAAGGAAKNIQYF
TGTGCCAGCAGTGAAGCCGCAGGGGGCGCCGCCAAAAACATTCAGTACTTC
>-|TRBV19|-|TRBJ2-3
CASTISGVTDTQYF
TGTGCCAGTACCATTTCCGGGGTGACAGATACGCAGTATTTT
>-|TRBV18|TRBD2|TRBJ2-7
CASSPILAGGSGEQYF
TGTGCCAGCTCACCAATACTAGCGGGAGGGTCTGGCGAGCAGTACTTC
>few|TRBV6-1|TRBD1|TRBJ1-5
CASSPGTGVNQPQHF
TGTGCCAGCAGTCCCGGGACAGGGGTCAATCAGCCCCAGCATTTT
>-|TRBV6-5|-|TRBJ2-5
CASRRNRAFQETQYF
TGTGCCAGCAGGAGAAACAGGGCCTTCCAAGAGACCCAGTACTTC
>-|TRBV18|-|TRBJ2-7
CASSPQGGVGSYEQYF
TGTGCCAGCTCGCCTCAAGGGGGGGTGGGCTCCTACGAGCAGTACTTC
>-|TRBV28|-|TRBJ2-5
CASSFGGETQYF
TGTGCCAGCAGTTTTGGGGGTGAGACCCAGTACTTC